This TCR beta chain emerged from a study of shared clonotypes between healthy human individuals. Samples underwent the assay at deep level. The method was immunoSEQ multiplex PCR; TCRdb's version includes in-frame clones alone and lacks a portion of them. In the table there are around 1,000,000 clones, 70% to 85% of which are singletons. Findings of the study overall: Naive subsets, compared against memory subsets, generally had larger estimated richness values. Clonotype sharing among donors was expected to depend on sequencing depth.

CDR3 length equals 13 residues. Germline V CDR1 and CDR2: LGHNA, YNFKEQ. V gave up 4 bases and J gave up 2 bases, with 9 bases separating them. Details on this clone: As yet, its antigen is unknown.

This sequence was found in a man aged 18 to 30 in good health. Some clones in this sample may be carry-over from other donors' samples. Sequencing was done on a sample of memory CD4+ T cells from PBMCs. Subset indicated: CD45RA-negative fraction. The chain uses TRBV4-2 and TRBJ2-7, with D tentatively TRBD2 (5 bases). The CDR3: CASSPGWAYEQYF. The CDR3 DNA sequence: TGTGCCAGCAGCCCGGGATGGGCCTACGAGCAGTACTTC.